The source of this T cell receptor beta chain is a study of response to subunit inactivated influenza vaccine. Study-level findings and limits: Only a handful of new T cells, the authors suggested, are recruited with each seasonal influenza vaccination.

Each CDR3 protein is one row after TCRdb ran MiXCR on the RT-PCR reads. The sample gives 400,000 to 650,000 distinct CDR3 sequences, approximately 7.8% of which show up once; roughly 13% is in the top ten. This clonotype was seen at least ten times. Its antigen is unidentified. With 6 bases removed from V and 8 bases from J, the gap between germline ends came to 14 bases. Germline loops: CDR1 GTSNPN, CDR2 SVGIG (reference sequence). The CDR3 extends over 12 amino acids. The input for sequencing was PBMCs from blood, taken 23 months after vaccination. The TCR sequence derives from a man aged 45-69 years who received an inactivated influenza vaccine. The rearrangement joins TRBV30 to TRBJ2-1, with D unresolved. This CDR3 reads CACVGDSYEQFF. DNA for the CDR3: TGTGCCTGTGTTGGGGATTCGTATGAGCAGTTCTTC. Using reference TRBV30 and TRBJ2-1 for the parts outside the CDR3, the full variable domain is SQTIHQWPATLVQPVGSPLSLECTVEGTSNPNLYWYRQAAGRGLQLLFYSVGIGQISSEVPQNLSASRPQDRQFILSSKKLLLSDSGFYLCACVGDSYEQFFGPGTRLTVL.